This T cell receptor (beta chain) stems from a study of immune cell composition in non-small cell lung cancer. The ends were cut back, 0 bases at V and 0 bases at J, with 11 bases in the middle. Germline V gene lookup returns CDR1 LNHDA and CDR2 SQIVND (reference sequence). The CDR3 extends over 17 amino acids. Study-wide findings and caveats: Clones >0.5% enriched in tumour were rarer in adenocarcinoma (roughly 33%) than squamous (75%).

As for this clone: Its antigen is as yet unknown.

Sequenced by immunoSEQ multiplex PCR; TCRdb stores in-frame clones only, minus some. The table includes about 2,300 clones, 70% to 90% detected once. The gene calls are TRBV19 and TRBJ1-4; D might be TRBD1 (5 bases). The source of this sequence is a human donor with non-small cell lung cancer. Sequencing was carried out using lung tumor tissue. CDR3 nucleotides: TGTGCCAGTAGTATAGACCGCACCAGGGCAACTAATGAAAAACTGTTTTTT. It translates to CASSIDRTRATNEKLFF.